The 21 T cell receptor beta chains presented below share a single source sample, sequenced in a study of shared clonotypes between healthy human individuals. Assay: immunoSEQ multiplex PCR; the TCRdb copy retains only in-frame clones and omits some. This table holds around 1.6 million clones, 95% to 99% found once. The sequenced sample was naive CD4+ T cells sorted from blood. Subset specified: CD45RA+ positively selected. Source of these receptors: a young man in good health.

The chain is built from TRBV19 and TRBJ2-1, with 8 positions matching TRBD2. Per the germline V gene, CDR1 is LNHDA and CDR2 is SQIVND (reference sequence). The CDR3 contains 18 residues. The ends lost 4 bases at V and 4 bases at J; junction bases unmatched: 15. The CDR3 region is CASSTPRFSGTTYNEQFF. CDR3 in DNA: TGTGCCAGTAGTACACCCCGATTTAGCGGGACGACATACAATGAGCAGTTCTTC.

The V gene is TRBV13, the J gene TRBJ2-1, with 10 bases aligning to TRBD2. The CDR3 consists of 14 residues. The V gene end was trimmed by 8 bases and the J gene end by 0 bases; junction bases not matched to a gene: 1. Germline CDR1 reads PRHDT; CDR2 reads FYEKMQ (reference sequence). This chain's CDR3 is CASRTSGSYNEQFF. The CDR3 region has the DNA TGTGCCAGCCGGACTAGCGGCTCCTACAATGAGCAGTTCTTC.

This rearrangement joins TRBV2 to TRBJ2-5; 9 bases are shared with TRBD1. CDR1 and CDR2 from the germline V gene are SNHLY and FYNNEI. V trimming: 7 bases; J trimming: 2 bases; junction bases outside the gene matches: 5. The CDR3 has 14 amino acids. The CDR3 protein is CASIGTGLQETQYF. The CDR3, as DNA: TGTGCCAGCATTGGGACAGGGTTACAAGAGACCCAGTACTTC.

The J gene is TRBJ2-3, the V gene TRBV5-4; a possible D gene is TRBD1 (6 bases). CDR1 and CDR2 (germline): SGHNT, YYREEE (reference sequence). The CDR3 contains 16 residues. The V end was cut by 0 bases, the J end by 2 bases, with 13 bases between. The CDR3 loop is CASSLVARDITDTQYF. The DNA of the CDR3 is TGTGCCAGCAGCTTGGTCGCCCGGGACATCACAGATACGCAGTATTTT.

Comment on this clone: This specimen includes other DNA sequences encoding the same CDR3. The V and J genes are TRBV7-9 and TRBJ2-3, with unresolved D. CDR3 length: 14 residues. Germline V CDR1 and CDR2: SEHNR, FQNEAQ (reference sequence). V was cut by 1 base and J by 0 bases, with 5 bases left in between. Written as DNA, the CDR3 is TGTGCCAGCAGCTTAGATACTAGCACAGATACGCAGTATTTT. Amino acids: CASSLDTSTDTQYF.

The chain recombines TRBV5-4 with TRBJ2-1; possible D gene TRBD2, 5 bases. Germline CDR1 SGHNT, CDR2 YYREEE (reference sequence). CDR3 size: 15 residues. Trimming took 7 bases from V and 0 from J, leaving 14 bases between them. In nucleotides, the CDR3 is TGTGCCAGCTCCCCGGATGGGAGCTCCTACAATGAGCAGTTCTTC. Its translation: CASSPDGSSYNEQFF. Full variable domain (missing parts from reference TRBV5-4 and TRBJ2-1): ETGVTQSPTHLIKTRGQQVTLRCSSQSGHNTVSWYQQALGQGPQFIFQYYREEENGRGNFPPRFSGLQFPNYSSELNVNALELDDSALYLCASSPDGSSYNEQFFGPGTRLTVL.

V gene TRBV19 combines with J gene TRBJ1-3; a possible D gene is TRBD1 (5 bases). CDR3 length: 15 amino acids. Per the germline V gene, CDR1 is LNHDA and CDR2 is SQIVND (reference sequence). V lost 3 bases and J lost 0, with 9 bases in between. The CDR3 sequence: CASSMGPSSGNTIYF. DNA for the CDR3: TGTGCCAGTAGTATGGGACCGAGCTCTGGAAACACCATATATTTT.

Details on this clone: This sample includes further DNA sequences coding for the same CDR3. The J gene is TRBJ2-7, the V gene TRBV18; 9 nucleotides agree with TRBD1. Trimming at V came to 3 bases and at J to 5 bases, leaving 5 bases not matched to a gene. The germline gives CDR1 KGHSH, CDR2 LQKENI. This CDR3 region has 14 residues. The CDR3 is CASSPLDRGNEQYF. For the CDR3, the DNA is TGTGCCAGCTCACCCCTGGACAGGGGAAACGAGCAGTACTTC.

The rearrangement uses TRBV19 and TRBJ2-2, with D possibly TRBD1 on 5 matching bases. The germline CDR1 and CDR2 sequences are LNHDA and SQIVND (reference sequence). Trimming left V 10 bases short and J 0 bases short, with 12 bases between. This CDR3 region has 14 residues. This chain's CDR3 is CATPAGTNTGELFF. CDR3 bases: TGTGCCACCCCGGCAGGGACGAACACCGGGGAGCTGTTTTTT.

The rearrangement links TRBV7-2 to TRBJ2-5, with 7 bases fitting TRBD1. The CDR3 has 13 amino acids. The germline CDR1 and CDR2 sequences are SGHTA and FQGNSA. V was pared by 3 bases and J by 4 bases, with 2 bases of the junction left unmatched. CDR3 bases: TGTGCCAGCAGCTTCAACAGGGGAGAGACCCAGTACTTC. It translates to CASSFNRGETQYF.

About this clone itself: The sample holds other DNA sequences that translate to the same CDR3. This CDR3 reads CASSLGYEQYF. CDR3 nucleotide sequence: TGTGCCAGCAGCTTAGGCTACGAGCAGTACTTC. The chain employs TRBV13 and TRBJ2-7; D not resolved. The ends were cut back, 0 bases at V and 3 bases at J, with 0 bases in the middle. Germline V gene sequence: CDR1 PRHDT, CDR2 FYEKMQ (reference sequence). The CDR3 runs to 11 residues.

The V call is TRBV1, the J call TRBJ2-7; the tabulated D call, TRBD2, remains unverified against the DNA. TRBV1 is a known pseudogene. This CDR3 has 16 amino acids. CDR3 nucleotide sequence: TGCACCAGCAGCCAAGATGAGCCGAGGAGCTCCTACGAGCAGTACTTC. Its translation: CTSSQDEPRSSYEQYF.

The chain combines TRBV5-5 with TRBJ1-5; no reliable D call. Looked up from germline, CDR1 is SGHKS and CDR2 is YYEKEE (reference sequence). This CDR3 spans 13 amino acids. V was shortened by 1 base and J by 5 bases, with 7 bases between the two germline ends. CDR3 sequence (DNA): TGTGCCAGCAGCTTGATCGGGGATCAGCCCCAGCATTTT. Residues: CASSLIGDQPQHF.

V usage is TRBV9 and J usage is TRBJ2-3; no clear D. The CDR3 runs 12 residues. CDR1 and CDR2 (germline): SGDLS, YYNGEE. With 4 bases removed from V and 6 bases from J, the gap between germline ends came to 9 bases. CDR3 region: CASSTTPDTQYF. CDR3 nucleotide sequence: TGTGCCAGCAGCACCACACCCGATACGCAGTATTTT. The variable domain in full, completed from reference TRBV9 and TRBJ2-3, reads DSGVTQTPKHLITATGQRVTLRCSPRSGDLSVYWYQQSLDQGLQFLIQYYNGEERAKGNILERFSAQQFPDLHSELNLSSLELGDSALYFCASSTTPDTQYFGPGTRLTVL.

This chain joins TRBV27 and TRBJ1-1, with 12 bases lining up with TRBD1. The junction had 6 bases not matched to a gene; V was cut back by 6 bases and J by 1 base. Germline-derived CDR1 and CDR2 are MNHEY and SMNVEV (reference sequence). The CDR3 totals 16 residues. The CDR3: CASRGTGGSGNTEAFF. CDR3 coding DNA: TGTGCCAGCAGGGGGACAGGGGGCTCGGGGAACACTGAAGCTTTCTTT.

This chain uses TRBV11-2 with TRBJ2-1, with a weak D call TRBD2 (5 bases). Trimming took 2 bases from V and 7 from J, leaving 15 bases between them. The CDR3 is made up of 15 amino acids. CDR1 SGHAT and CDR2 FQNNGV come from the germline V gene. The DNA for the CDR3 is TGTGCCAGCAGCTTAAATGGACTCCTGGAGAATGAGCAGTTCTTC. Translation gives CASSLNGLLENEQFF.

The V call is TRBV15, the J call TRBJ1-5, with a tentative D call TRBD1 (5 bases). The CDR3 has 14 residues. Germline V lookup: CDR1 LNHNV, CDR2 YYDKDF (reference sequence). V lost 2 bases to trimming and J lost 6 bases, with 11 bases between them. The CDR3 DNA sequence: TGTGCCACCAGCAGAACGCTCGGGGGTCAGCCCCAGCATTTT. Protein product: CATSRTLGGQPQHF.

The gene calls are TRBV4-3 and TRBJ2-1; 12 bases are a match to TRBD2. Germline V gene lookup returns CDR1 LGHNA and CDR2 YSLEER. The V gene end was trimmed by 0 bases and the J gene end by 5 bases; junction bases not matched to a gene: 5. This CDR3 contains 17 residues. The CDR3 protein is CASSQDLLAGGHNEQFF. The CDR3 DNA follows: TGCGCCAGCAGCCAAGATCTACTAGCGGGAGGCCACAATGAGCAGTTCTTC.

CDR3 DNA: TGTGCCAGCAGCTTAGAGGCAGGGCTGGACCAAGAGACCCAGTACTTC. This codes for CASSLEAGLDQETQYF. This chain links TRBV11-2 with TRBJ2-5; possibly TRBD1 for D (5 bases). The germline V gene encodes CDR1 SGHAT and CDR2 FQNNGV. The CDR3 covers 16 residues. The V gene lost 0 bases and the J gene lost 0 bases, with 11 bases spanning the gap.

As to this clone: Other nucleotide sequences in the sample specify the same CDR3. The chain combines TRBV7-3 with TRBJ2-3, with unresolved D. V lost 5 bases to trimming and J lost 2 bases, with 5 bases between them. Germline V lookup: CDR1 SGHTA, CDR2 FQGTGA. The CDR3 runs to 12 residues. CDR3 amino acids: CASSPDTDTQYF. The CDR3 coding sequence is TGTGCCAGCAGCCCCGACACAGATACGCAGTATTTT.

The genes are TRBV7-6 and TRBJ2-3; the match to TRBD1 covers 10 bases. V lost 1 base and J lost 2; bases outside the gene matches: 3. The CDR3 is made up of 16 amino acids. The germline V gene encodes CDR1 SGHVS and CDR2 FNYEAQ. The CDR3: CASSLGTGGHTDTQYF. The CDR3 DNA follows: TGTGCCAGCAGCTTAGGGACAGGGGGGCACACAGATACGCAGTATTTT.